This T cell receptor beta chain was identified in a study of shared clonotypes between healthy human individuals. Naive-designated CD8 cells lacked CD45RO, were positively enriched for CCR7, and omitted terminally differentiated effector memory CD45RA+ cells. The protocol was immunoSEQ multiplex PCR, while the TCRdb copy is restricted to in-frame clones and leaves out a portion. The sample consists of roughly 1,800,000 clones, about 95% of them appearing once. V lost 0 bases, J lost 0 bases, and 12 bases stayed unmatched. This CDR3 comprises 19 residues. From germline, CDR1 is SGDLS and CDR2 YYNGEE. Sequencing used naive CD8+ T cells sorted from blood. This TCR derives from a man in his late teens or twenties in good health. The J gene is TRBJ2-1, the V gene TRBV9; the match to TRBD2 covers 7 bases. CDR3 sequence: CASSVDGLAEIVSYNEQFF. In nucleotides, the CDR3 is TGTGCCAGCAGCGTAGATGGGCTAGCGGAGATCGTCTCCTACAATGAGCAGTTCTTC.